This TCR beta chain emerged from a study of technical replicates of blood from several donors. This table comes from immunoSEQ multiplex PCR, and its TCRdb copy is limited to in-frame clones, with some not included. The table records about 81,000 clones, about 96% of them present only once. CDR3 length: 15 residues. CDR1 is WSHSY, CDR2 SAAADI, per germline. V was shortened by 3 bases and J by 5 bases, with 16 bases between the two germline ends. V is TRBV10-2 and J is TRBJ1-2; D is possibly TRBD1 (5 bases). The sequence derives from a human donor in good health. The sample taken for sequencing was T cells isolated from PBMCs. CDR3 in amino acids: CASSDLRGVVYGYTF. The DNA for the CDR3 is TGCGCCAGCAGTGACTTGCGGGGCGTCGTTTATGGCTACACCTTC.